This TCR beta chain was observed in a study of shared clonotypes between healthy human individuals. The study separated CD4+ cells into CD45RA+ naive and CD45RA-negative memory subsets. V dropped 1 base and J dropped 1 base, with 6 bases sitting between them. Germline V lookup: CDR1 SGHTA, CDR2 FQGTGA. The CDR3 length is 14 residues. Study observations and caveats: Larger richness was generally estimated for naive than memory subsets.

Source study methods: In the immunoSEQ data, sequences were junction-only and lacked quality scores, so filtering differed. Libraries were prepared by immunoSEQ multiplex PCR; TCRdb keeps only in-frame clonotypes and omits some of them. The D gene and trimming were derived from the DNA, and the V and J assignments and clone size from that table. The table records 2 million to 3 million clones, 93% of them present only once. On this clone itself: Its antigen is as yet unknown. Other DNA sequences in the sample encode the same CDR3.

The clonotype comes from a man aged 18 to 29 in good health. Some clones in this sample may be carry-over from other donors' samples. The sample comprised naive CD4+ T cells from PBMCs. Subset in this sample: CD45RA+ positively selected. The gene calls are TRBV7-3 and TRBJ2-3; the D is unclear. This CDR3 is CASSLIPGTDTQYF. The CDR3 DNA sequence: TGTGCCAGCAGCTTAATTCCGGGCACAGATACGCAGTATTTT.